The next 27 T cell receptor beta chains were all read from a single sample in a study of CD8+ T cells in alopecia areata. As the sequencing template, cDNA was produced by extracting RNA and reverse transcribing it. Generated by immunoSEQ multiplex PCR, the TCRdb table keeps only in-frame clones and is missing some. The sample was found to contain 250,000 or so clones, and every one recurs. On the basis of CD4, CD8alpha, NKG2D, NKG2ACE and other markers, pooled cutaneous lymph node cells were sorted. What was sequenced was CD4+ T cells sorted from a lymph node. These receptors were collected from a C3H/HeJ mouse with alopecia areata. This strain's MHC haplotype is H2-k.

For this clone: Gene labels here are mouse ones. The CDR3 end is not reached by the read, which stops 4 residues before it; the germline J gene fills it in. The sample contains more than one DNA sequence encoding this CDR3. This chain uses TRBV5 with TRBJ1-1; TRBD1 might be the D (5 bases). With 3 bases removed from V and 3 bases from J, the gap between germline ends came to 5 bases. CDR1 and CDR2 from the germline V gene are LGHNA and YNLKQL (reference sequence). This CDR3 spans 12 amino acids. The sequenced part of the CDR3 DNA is TGTGCCAGCAGCCAGACAGACACA. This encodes CASSQTDT. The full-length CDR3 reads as CASSQTDTEVFF.

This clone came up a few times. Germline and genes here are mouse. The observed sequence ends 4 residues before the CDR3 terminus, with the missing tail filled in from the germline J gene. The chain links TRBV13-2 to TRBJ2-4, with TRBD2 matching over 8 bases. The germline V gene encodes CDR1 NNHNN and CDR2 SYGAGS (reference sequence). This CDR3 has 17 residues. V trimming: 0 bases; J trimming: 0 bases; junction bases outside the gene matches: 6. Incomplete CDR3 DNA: TGTGCCAGCGGTGATGTTACTGGGGGAGCTAGTCAAAAC. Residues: CASGDVTGGASQN. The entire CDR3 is CASGDVTGGASQNTLYF.

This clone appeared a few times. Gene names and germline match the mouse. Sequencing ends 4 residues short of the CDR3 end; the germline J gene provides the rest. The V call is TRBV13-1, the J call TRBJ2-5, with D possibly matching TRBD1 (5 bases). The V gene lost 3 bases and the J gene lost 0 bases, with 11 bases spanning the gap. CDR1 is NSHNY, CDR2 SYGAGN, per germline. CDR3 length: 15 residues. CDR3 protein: CASSADRHNQDTQYF. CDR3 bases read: TGTGCCAGCAGTGCCGACAGACATAACCAAGAC.

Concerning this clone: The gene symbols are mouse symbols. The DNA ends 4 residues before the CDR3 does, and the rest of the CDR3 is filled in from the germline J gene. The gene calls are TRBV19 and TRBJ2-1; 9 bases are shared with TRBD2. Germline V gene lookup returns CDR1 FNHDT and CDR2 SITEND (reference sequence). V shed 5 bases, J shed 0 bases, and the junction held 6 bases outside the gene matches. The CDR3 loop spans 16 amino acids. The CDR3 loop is CASRDTGGSNYAEQFF. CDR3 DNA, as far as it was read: TGTGCCAGCAGAGACACTGGGGGGTCTAACTATGCT.

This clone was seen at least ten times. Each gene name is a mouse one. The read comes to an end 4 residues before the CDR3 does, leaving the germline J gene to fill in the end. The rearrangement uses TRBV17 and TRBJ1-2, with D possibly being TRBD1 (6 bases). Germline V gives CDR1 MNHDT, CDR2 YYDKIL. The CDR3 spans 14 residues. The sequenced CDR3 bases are TGTGCTAGCAGTAGATTACTGGGGGGGCAC. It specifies CASSRLLGGH. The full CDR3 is CASSRLLGGHDYTF.

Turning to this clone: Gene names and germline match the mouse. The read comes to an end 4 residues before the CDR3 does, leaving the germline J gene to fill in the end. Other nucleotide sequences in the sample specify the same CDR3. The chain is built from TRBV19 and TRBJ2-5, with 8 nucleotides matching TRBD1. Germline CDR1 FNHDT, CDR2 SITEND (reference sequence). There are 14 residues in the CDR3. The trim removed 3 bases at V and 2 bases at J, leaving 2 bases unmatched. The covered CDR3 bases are TGTGCCAGCAGTACAGGGGGCTTCCAAGAC. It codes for CASSTGGFQD. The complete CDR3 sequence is CASSTGGFQDTQYF.

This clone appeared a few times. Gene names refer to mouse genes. CDR3 DNA (partial): TGTGCCAGCAGGACAGGGGGCGCT. The encoded protein is CASRTGGA. The entire CDR3 is CASRTGGAEQFF. V is TRBV14 and J is TRBJ2-1, with 10 bases identical to TRBD1. The observed sequence ends 4 residues before the CDR3 terminus, with the missing tail filled in from the germline J gene. The germline V gene encodes CDR1 SGHDT and CDR2 FRDEAV. This CDR3 has 12 amino acids.

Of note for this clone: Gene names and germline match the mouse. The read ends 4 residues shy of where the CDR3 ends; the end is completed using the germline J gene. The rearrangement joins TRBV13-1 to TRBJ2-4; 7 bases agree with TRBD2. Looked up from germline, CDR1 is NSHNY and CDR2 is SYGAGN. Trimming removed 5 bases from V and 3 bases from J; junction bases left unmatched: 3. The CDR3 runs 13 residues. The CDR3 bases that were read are TGTGCCAGCAGCCCGGGACTGCAAAAC. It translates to CASSPGLQN. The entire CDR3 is CASSPGLQNTLYF.

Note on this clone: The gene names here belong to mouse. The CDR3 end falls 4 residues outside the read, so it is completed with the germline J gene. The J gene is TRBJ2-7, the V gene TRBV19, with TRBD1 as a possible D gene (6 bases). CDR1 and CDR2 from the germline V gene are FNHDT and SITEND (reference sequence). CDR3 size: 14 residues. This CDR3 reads CASSIKRDKYEQYF. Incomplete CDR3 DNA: TGTGCCAGCAGTATAAAACGGGACAAATAT.

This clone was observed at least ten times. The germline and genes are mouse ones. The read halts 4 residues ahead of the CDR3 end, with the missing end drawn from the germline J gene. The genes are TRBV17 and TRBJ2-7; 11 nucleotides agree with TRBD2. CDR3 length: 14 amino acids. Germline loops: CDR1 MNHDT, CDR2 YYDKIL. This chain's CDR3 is CASSRGDWGNEQYF. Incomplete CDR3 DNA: TGTGCTAGCAGTAGAGGGGACTGGGGGAAT. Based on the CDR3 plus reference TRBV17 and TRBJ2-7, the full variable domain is DTTVKQNPRYKLARVGKPVNLICSQTMNHDTMYWYQKKPNQAPKLLLFYYDKILNREADTFEKFQSSRPNNSFCSLYIGSAGLEYSAMYLCASSRGDWGNEQYFGPGTRLTVL.

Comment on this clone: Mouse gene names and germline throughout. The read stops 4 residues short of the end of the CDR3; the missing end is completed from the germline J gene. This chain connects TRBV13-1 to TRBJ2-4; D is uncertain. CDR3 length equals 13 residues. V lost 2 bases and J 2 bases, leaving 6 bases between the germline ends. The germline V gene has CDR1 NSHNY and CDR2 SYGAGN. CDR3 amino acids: CASSDKFQNTLYF. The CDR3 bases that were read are TGTGCCAGCAGTGACAAATTTCAAAAC.

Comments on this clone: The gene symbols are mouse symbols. CDR3 region: CASSLPGLGGRENTGQLYF. The part of the CDR3 DNA that was read is TGTGCCAGCAGTTTACCGGGACTGGGGGGAAGAGAAAACACCGGG. V is TRBV19 and J is TRBJ2-2; 12 nucleotides match TRBD2. The missing CDR3 end, 4 residues past where the read stops, is filled in from the germline J gene. The V gene end was trimmed by 4 bases and the J gene end by 1 base; junction bases not matched to a gene: 11. This CDR3 comprises 19 residues. CDR1 is FNHDT and CDR2 is SITEND in the germline V gene (reference sequence).

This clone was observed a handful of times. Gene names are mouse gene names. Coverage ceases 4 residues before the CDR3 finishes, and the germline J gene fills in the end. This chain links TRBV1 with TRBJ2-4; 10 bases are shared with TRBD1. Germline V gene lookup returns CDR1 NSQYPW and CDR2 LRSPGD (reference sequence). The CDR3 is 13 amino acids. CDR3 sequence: CTCSGQGANTLYF. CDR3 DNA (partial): TGCACCTGCAGTGGACAGGGGGCGAAC.

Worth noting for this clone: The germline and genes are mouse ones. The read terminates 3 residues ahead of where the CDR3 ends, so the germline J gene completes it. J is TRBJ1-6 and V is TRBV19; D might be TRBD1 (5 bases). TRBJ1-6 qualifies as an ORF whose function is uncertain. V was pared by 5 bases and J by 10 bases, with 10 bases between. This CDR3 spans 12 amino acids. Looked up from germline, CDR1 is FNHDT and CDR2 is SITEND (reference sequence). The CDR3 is CASSAEGSPLYF. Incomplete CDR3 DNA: TGTGCCAGCAGCGCCGAGGGGTCGCCC.

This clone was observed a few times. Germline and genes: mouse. Here the CDR3 reads CASTRDKANTGQLYF. Incomplete CDR3 DNA: TGTGCCAGCACCAGGGACAAAGCAAACACCGGG. The gene calls are TRBV19 and TRBJ2-2; D perhaps matches TRBD1 (6 bases). The read finishes 4 residues shy of the CDR3 end, and the germline J gene is used to complete it. V shed 6 bases and J shed 0 bases, with 12 bases lying between them. The CDR3 is made up of 15 amino acids. The V gene's germline CDR1 is FNHDT and CDR2 SITEND (reference sequence).

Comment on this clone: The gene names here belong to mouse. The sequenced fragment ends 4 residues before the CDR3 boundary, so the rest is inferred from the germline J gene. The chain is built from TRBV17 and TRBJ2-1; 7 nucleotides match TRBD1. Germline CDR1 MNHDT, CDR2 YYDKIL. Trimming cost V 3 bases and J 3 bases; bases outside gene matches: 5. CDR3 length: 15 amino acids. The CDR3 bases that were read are TGTGCTAGCAGTAGCGACAGGGAGGGCTATGCT. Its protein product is CASSSDREGYA. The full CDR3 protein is CASSSDREGYAEQFF.

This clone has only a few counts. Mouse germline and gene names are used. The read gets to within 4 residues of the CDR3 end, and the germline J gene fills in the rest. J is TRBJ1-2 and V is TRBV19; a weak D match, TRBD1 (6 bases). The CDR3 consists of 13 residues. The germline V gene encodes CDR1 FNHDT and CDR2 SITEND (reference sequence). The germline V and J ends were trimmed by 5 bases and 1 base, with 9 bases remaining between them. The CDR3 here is CASRMGQNSDYTF. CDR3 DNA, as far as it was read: TGTGCCAGCAGAATGGGACAAAACTCC.

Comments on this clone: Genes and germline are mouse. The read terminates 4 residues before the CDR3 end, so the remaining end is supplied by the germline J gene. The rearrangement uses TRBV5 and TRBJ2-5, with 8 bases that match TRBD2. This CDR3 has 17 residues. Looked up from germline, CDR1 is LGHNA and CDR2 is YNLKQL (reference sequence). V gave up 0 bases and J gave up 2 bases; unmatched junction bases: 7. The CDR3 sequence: CASSQDRGGAAQDTQYF. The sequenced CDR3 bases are TGTGCCAGCAGCCAAGATCGGGGGGGCGCGGCCCAAGAC.

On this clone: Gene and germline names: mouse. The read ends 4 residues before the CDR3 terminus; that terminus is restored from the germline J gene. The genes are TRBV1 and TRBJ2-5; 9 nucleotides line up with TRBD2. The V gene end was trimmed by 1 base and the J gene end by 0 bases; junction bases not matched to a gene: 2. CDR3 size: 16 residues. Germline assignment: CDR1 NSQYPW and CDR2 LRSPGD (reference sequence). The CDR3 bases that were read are TGCACCTGCAGTGCAGCTGGGGGGGATAACCAAGAC. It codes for CTCSAAGGDNQD. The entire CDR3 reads CTCSAAGGDNQDTQYF.

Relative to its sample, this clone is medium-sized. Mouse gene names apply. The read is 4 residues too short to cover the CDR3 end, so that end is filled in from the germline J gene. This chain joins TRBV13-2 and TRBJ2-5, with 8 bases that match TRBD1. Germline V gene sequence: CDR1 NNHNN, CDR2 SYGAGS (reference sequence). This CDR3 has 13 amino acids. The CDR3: CASGDRTGDTQYF. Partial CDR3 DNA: TGTGCCAGCGGTGATCGGACAGGGGAC.

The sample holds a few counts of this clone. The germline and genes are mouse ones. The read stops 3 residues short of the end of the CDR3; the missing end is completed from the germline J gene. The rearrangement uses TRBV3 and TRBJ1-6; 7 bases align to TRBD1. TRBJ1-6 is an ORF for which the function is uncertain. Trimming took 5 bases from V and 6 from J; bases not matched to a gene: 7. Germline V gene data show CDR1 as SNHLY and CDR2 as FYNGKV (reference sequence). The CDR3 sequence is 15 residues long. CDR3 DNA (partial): TGTGCCAGCAGCACAGGGGAGAGGCTTAATTCGCCC. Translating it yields CASSTGERLNSP. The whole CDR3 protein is CASSTGERLNSPLYF.

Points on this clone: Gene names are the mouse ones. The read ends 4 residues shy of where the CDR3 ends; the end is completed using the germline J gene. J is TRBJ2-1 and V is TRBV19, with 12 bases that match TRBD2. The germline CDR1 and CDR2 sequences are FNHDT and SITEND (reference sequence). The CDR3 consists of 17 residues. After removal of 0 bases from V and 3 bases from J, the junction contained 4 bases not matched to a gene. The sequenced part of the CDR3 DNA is TGTGCCAGCAGTATAGCTGGGACTGGGGGGTTCTATGCT. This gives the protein CASSIAGTGGFYA. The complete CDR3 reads CASSIAGTGGFYAEQFF. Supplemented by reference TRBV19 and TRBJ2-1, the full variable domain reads GGIITQTPKFLIGQEGQKLTLKCQQNFNHDTMYWYRQDSGKGLRLIYYSITENDLQKGDLSEGYDASREKKSSFSLTVTSAQKNEMAVFLCASSIAGTGGFYAEQFFGPGTRLTVL.

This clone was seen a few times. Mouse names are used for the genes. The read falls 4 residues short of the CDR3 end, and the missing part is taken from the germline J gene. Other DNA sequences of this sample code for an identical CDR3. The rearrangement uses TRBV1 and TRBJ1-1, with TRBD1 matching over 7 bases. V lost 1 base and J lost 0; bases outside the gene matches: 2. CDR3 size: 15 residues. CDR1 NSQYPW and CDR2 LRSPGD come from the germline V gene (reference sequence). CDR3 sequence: CTCSAVQGANTEVFF. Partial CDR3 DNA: TGCACCTGCAGTGCAGTGCAGGGGGCAAACACA.

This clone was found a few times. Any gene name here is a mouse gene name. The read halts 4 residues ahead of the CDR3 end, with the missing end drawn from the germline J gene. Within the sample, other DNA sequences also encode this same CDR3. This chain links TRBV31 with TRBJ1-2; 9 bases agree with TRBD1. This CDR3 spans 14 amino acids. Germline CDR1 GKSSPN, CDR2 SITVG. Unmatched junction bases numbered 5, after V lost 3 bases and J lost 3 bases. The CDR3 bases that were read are TGTGCCTGGAGCCCGGGACAGGGAGACTCC. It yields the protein CAWSPGQGDS. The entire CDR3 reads CAWSPGQGDSDYTF.

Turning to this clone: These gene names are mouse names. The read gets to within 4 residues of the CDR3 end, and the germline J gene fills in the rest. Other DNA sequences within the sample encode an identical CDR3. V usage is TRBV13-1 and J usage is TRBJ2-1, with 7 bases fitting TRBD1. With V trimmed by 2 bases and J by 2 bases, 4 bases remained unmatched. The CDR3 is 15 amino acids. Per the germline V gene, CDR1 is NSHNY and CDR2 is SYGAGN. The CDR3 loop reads CASSERQGDYAEQFF. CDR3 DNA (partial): TGTGCCAGCAGTGAACGACAGGGCGACTATGCT.

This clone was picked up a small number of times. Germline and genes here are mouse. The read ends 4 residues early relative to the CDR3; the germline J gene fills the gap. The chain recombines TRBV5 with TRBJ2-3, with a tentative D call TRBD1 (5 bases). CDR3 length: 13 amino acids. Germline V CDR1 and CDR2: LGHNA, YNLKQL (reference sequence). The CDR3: CASSQEQEETLYF. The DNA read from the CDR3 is TGTGCCAGCAGCCAAGAACAGGAAGAA.

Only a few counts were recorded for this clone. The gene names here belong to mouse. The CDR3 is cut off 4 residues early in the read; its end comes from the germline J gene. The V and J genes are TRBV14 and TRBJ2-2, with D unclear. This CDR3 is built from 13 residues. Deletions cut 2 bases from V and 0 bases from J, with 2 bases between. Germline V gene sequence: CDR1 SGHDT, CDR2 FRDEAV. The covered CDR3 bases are TGTGCCAGCAGTTTAGCAAACACCGGG. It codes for CASSLANTG. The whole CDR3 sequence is CASSLANTGQLYF.